Listed below are T cell receptor beta chains from one sample, sequenced in a study of T cells in Graves' hyperthyroidism and ophthalmopathy. TCRdb re-analysed the multiplex PCR reads in MiXCR, keeping a single row per CDR3 protein. The profile shows around 350,000 distinct CDR3 sequences, about 15% of them singletons. The sequenced sample was blood. These receptors all stem from a woman aged 30 to 39 with Graves' ophthalmopathy. CDR3s leave out the opening cysteine and the closing phenylalanine or tryptophan. A D gene is named only where the DNA matches it firmly.

V	J	D	CDR3
TRBV7-2	TRBJ2-1	NA	ASSLEGTPNNEQF
TRBV11-3	TRBJ2-5	NA	ASSLSRGWTDQETQY
TRBV27	TRBJ2-7	NA	ASSHPGQEQY
TRBV6-1	TRBJ1-6	NA	ASSYGPGTSSYNSPLH
TRBV28	TRBJ2-5	TRBD1	ASSSAGQGRETQY
TRBV4-2	TRBJ1-3	TRBD1	ASSPETGNSGNTIY
TRBV20-1	TRBJ2-7	NA	SARYDKGRREQY
TRBV2	TRBJ2-5	NA	ASSRPGQLETQY
TRBV7-8	TRBJ2-3	TRBD1	ASSYNRGSRDTQY
TRBV6-2/TRBV6-3	TRBJ2-3	NA	ASTEPRGGTDTQY
TRBV27	TRBJ2-5	TRBD2	ASSISGGKETQY
TRBV20-1	TRBJ2-4	NA	SAEATAENIQY
TRBV3-1	TRBJ1-6	NA	ASSQLDSNNSPLH
TRBV15	TRBJ2-5	NA	ATSRVRSGLETQY
TRBV7-2	TRBJ2-7	NA	ASSLGTLPTYEQY
TRBV7-2	TRBJ2-5	TRBD2	ASSLDLASGVQETQY
TRBV25-1	TRBJ2-1	NA	ASSAGMSGPYNEQF
TRBV5-6	TRBJ2-3	NA	ASSLPSESDTQY
TRBV20-1	TRBJ1-5	NA	SARTGDNQPQH
TRBV7-9	TRBJ1-3	NA	ASSRQSGNTIY
TRBV7-9	TRBJ2-3	NA	ASSSRMGDTQY
TRBV3-1	TRBJ2-3	TRBD2	ASRSTLAGGTDTQY
TRBV18	TRBJ2-3	NA	ASSPGGVPDTQY
TRBV3-1	TRBJ2-4	NA	ASSQQGGAKNIQY
TRBV30	TRBJ2-2	NA	AWRVRAVTGELF
TRBV7-3	TRBJ2-7	TRBD1	ASSTEGPGQYYEQY
TRBV19	TRBJ2-2	NA	ASSIPHSTGTGELF
TRBV29-1	TRBJ1-1	TRBD1	SVLLPGQGEAF
TRBV6-1	TRBJ2-1	NA	ASSEDSNEQF
TRBV5-1	TRBJ1-3	NA	ASSEGPGNTIY
TRBV20-1	TRBJ2-7	TRBD1	SASPRDRGWDEQY
TRBV7-2	TRBJ1-3	NA	ASSLIGTPGHSGNTIY
TRBV30	TRBJ1-2	TRBD1	AYRGRVDYGYT
TRBV28	TRBJ2-5	NA	ASSSSTEYQETQY
TRBV10-2	TRBJ2-1	TRBD2	ASSDFSGGEQF
TRBV18	TRBJ1-5	NA	ASSSRSLDQPQH
TRBV28	TRBJ2-2	NA	ASSLMALGTGELF
TRBV6-1	TRBJ2-7	TRBD1	ASSEGDRVYEQY
TRBV28	TRBJ1-4	NA	ASSLVNEKLF
TRBV7-4	TRBJ2-7	NA	ASSLVVPQGLQY
TRBV7-7	TRBJ1-6	NA	ASSLGPPDRVGPLH
TRBV2	TRBJ2-6	NA	ASSTDFRSGANVLT
TRBV28	TRBJ2-7	TRBD1	ASSLKRGQNYEQY
TRBV20-1	TRBJ2-1	NA	SAVRLPINEQF
TRBV10-3	TRBJ2-3	NA	AILDRTNTDTQY
TRBV7-3	TRBJ1-3	NA	ASSLPGTTHSGNTIY